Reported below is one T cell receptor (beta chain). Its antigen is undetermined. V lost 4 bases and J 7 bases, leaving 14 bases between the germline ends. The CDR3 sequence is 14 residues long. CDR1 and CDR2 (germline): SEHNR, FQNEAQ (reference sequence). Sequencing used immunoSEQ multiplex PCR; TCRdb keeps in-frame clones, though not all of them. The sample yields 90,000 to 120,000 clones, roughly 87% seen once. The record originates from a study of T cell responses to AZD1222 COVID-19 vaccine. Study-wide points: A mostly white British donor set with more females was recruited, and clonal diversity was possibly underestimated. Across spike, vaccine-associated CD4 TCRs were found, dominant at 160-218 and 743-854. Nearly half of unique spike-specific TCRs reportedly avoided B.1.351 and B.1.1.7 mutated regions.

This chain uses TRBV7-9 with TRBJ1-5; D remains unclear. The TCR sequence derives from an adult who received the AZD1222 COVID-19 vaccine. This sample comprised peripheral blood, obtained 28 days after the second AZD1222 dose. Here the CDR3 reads CASSSSPFGQPQHF. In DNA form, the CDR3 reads TGTGCCAGCAGCTCTAGTCCTTTCGGGCAGCCCCAGCATTTT.